The 13 T cell receptor beta chains below come from one sample, sequenced in a study of shared clonotypes between healthy human individuals (TCRdb year 2020). The method was the immunoSEQ multiplex PCR assay. The table comes from immuneACCESS by way of TCRdb, which keeps in-frame sequences with V and J called. Part of the clones is missing from these tables; in studies checked, under half for an unresolved V gene and the rest for unknown reasons. For this sample there are about 460,000 clones; 77% appear just once. The ten largest clones represent around 11% of the sample. The sample was PBMCs. These receptors all stem from a woman in her forties in good health. Some clones in this sample may be carry-over from other donors' samples.

This clone was recorded only once. The rearrangement uses TRBV6-1 and TRBJ2-3, with D hard to call. The CDR3 extends over 16 amino acids. Germline V gene sequence: CDR1 MNHNS, CDR2 SASEGT. The ends were cut back, 3 bases at V and 2 bases at J, with 15 bases in the middle. CDR3 in DNA: TGTGCCAGCAGTGACCCACCGGCCTCGCCCACAGATACGCAGTATTTT. It yields the protein CASSDPPASPTDTQYF.

In the case of this clone: This CDR3 is also generated by other DNA sequences in the sample. The CDR3: CASSYGYGYTF. For the CDR3, the DNA is TGTGCCAGCAGTTACGGGTATGGCTACACCTTC. This rearrangement joins TRBV6-5 to TRBJ1-2; D is unresolved. Germline V gene lookup returns CDR1 MNHEY and CDR2 SVGAGI. V lost 2 bases to trimming and J lost 5 bases, with 3 bases between them. There are 11 residues in the CDR3.

V and J are TRBV7-2 and TRBJ2-3; 8 nucleotides align to TRBD2. V gave up 5 bases and J gave up 11 bases; unmatched junction bases: 6. CDR1 is SGHTA, CDR2 FQGNSA, per germline. The CDR3 consists of 12 residues. Here the CDR3 DNA reads TGTGCCAGCAGCCCCCAGCGGGAGCGGCAGTATTTT. Translation gives CASSPQRERQYF.

The chain uses TRBV7-3 and TRBJ2-3, with a weak D call TRBD1 (6 bases). There are 16 residues in the CDR3. The germline V gene has CDR1 SGHTA and CDR2 FQGTGA. Trimming removed 0 bases from V and 2 bases from J, with 12 bases in between. CDR3 loop: CASSLTGGVVTDTQYF. The CDR3 DNA reads as TGTGCCAGCAGCTTAACAGGGGGAGTCGTCACAGATACGCAGTATTTT. Drawing the rest from reference TRBV7-3 and TRBJ2-3, the complete variable domain is GAGVSQTPSNKVTEKGKYVELRCDPISGHTALYWYRQSLGQGPEFLIYFQGTGAADDSGLPNDRFFAVRPEGSVSTLKIQRTERGDSAVYLCASSLTGGVVTDTQYFGPGTRLTVL.

The V gene is TRBV10-3, the J gene TRBJ2-1; weak D call: TRBD2 (5 bases). This CDR3 region has 15 residues. Trimming shortened V by 4 bases and J by 5 bases, and 15 bases separated the two germline ends. Per the germline V gene, CDR1 is ENHRY and CDR2 is SYGVKD. CDR3 bases: TGTGCCATCAGTGGGACTTTGGTGGGGAACAATGAGCAGTTCTTC. It encodes CAISGTLVGNNEQFF.

As to this clone: A read error may explain this, as a much larger clone is one base away. The chain couples TRBV18 to TRBJ1-2, with TRBD1 matching 7 bases. Per germline, CDR1 KGHSH and CDR2 LQKENI. The CDR3 totals 14 residues. The CDR3 DNA is TGTGCCAGCTCAGCGACAGGGACCAACTATGGCCACACCTTC. This gives the protein CASSATGTNYGHTF.

The V and J genes are TRBV7-3 and TRBJ2-1; 9 nucleotides align to TRBD2. The V segment lost 2 bases and the J segment 8 bases; nucleotides outside the gene matches: 4. This CDR3 is 14 amino acids long. The germline gives CDR1 SGHTA, CDR2 FQGTGA. CDR3 sequence (DNA): TGTGCCAGCAGCTTAGGCGGGAGGGCTGATGAGCAGTTCTTC. Translated, it gives CASSLGGRADEQFF. Full variable domain (outside the CDR3, taken from reference TRBV7-3 and TRBJ2-1): GAGVSQTPSNKVTEKGKYVELRCDPISGHTALYWYRQSLGQGPEFLIYFQGTGAADDSGLPNDRFFAVRPEGSVSTLKIQRTERGDSAVYLCASSLGGRADEQFFGPGTRLTVL.

Points on this clone: A far more abundant clone sits one base away, making this likely a read error. The rearrangement uses TRBV29-1 and TRBJ2-7, with 10 nucleotides matching TRBD2. The CDR3 contains 13 residues. CDR1 and CDR2 from the germline V gene are SQVTM and ANQGSEA. CDR3 sequence reads: CSVSTSGSYEQHF. Here the CDR3 DNA reads TGCAGCGTCTCGACTAGCGGGTCGTACGAGCAGCACTTC.

This rearrangement joins TRBV28 to TRBJ1-3; D gene uncertain. The CDR3 runs to 15 residues. Trimming took 2 bases from V and 0 from J, leaving 8 bases between them. CDR1 and CDR2 from the germline V gene are MDHEN and SYDVKM. The CDR3 sequence is CASSLSFSSGNTIYF. DNA for the CDR3: TGTGCCAGCAGTTTAAGCTTCTCCTCTGGAAACACCATATATTTT.

The chain is built from TRBV7-3 and TRBJ2-7; 8 positions agree with TRBD1. From germline, CDR1 is SGHTA and CDR2 FQGTGA. The CDR3 extends over 13 amino acids. The V segment lost 5 bases and the J segment 10 bases; nucleotides outside the gene matches: 10. CDR3 loop: CASSLRTGKEQYF. The CDR3 DNA sequence: TGTGCCAGCAGCCTCAGGACAGGGAAAGAACAGTACTTC.

The chain carries TRBV19 and TRBJ2-1; TRBD1 agrees at 8 bases. Germline values: CDR1 LNHDA, CDR2 SQIVND (reference sequence). The V segment lost 4 bases and the J segment 9 bases; nucleotides outside the gene matches: 5. The CDR3 loop spans 13 amino acids. The CDR3 nucleotides read TGTGCCAGTAGTACCTACGACAGGGGTGAGCAGTTCTTC. Residues: CASSTYDRGEQFF.

V and J are TRBV9 and TRBJ1-2; D remains ambiguous. Germline V gene sequence: CDR1 SGDLS, CDR2 YYNGEE. The CDR3 spans 13 residues. V lost 3 bases, J lost 8 bases, and 14 bases lay in between. The CDR3 loop reads CASSANPIGGYTF. The CDR3 region has the DNA TGTGCCAGCAGCGCGAACCCGATAGGCGGCTACACCTTC. Full variable domain (remainder filled in from reference TRBV9 and TRBJ1-2): DSGVTQTPKHLITATGQRVTLRCSPRSGDLSVYWYQQSLDQGLQFLIQYYNGEERAKGNILERFSAQQFPDLHSELNLSSLELGDSALYFCASSANPIGGYTFGSGTRLTVV.

This clone showed up many times. The chain combines TRBV18 with TRBJ2-2; 7 nucleotides line up with TRBD2. The CDR3 spans 17 residues. Trimming cost V 1 base and J 0 bases; bases outside gene matches: 5. CDR1 and CDR2 from the germline V gene are KGHSH and LQKENI. Here the CDR3 reads CASSPRGRDSNTGELFF. CDR3 sequence (DNA): TGTGCCAGCTCACCACGGGGGAGGGACTCGAACACCGGGGAGCTGTTTTTT.